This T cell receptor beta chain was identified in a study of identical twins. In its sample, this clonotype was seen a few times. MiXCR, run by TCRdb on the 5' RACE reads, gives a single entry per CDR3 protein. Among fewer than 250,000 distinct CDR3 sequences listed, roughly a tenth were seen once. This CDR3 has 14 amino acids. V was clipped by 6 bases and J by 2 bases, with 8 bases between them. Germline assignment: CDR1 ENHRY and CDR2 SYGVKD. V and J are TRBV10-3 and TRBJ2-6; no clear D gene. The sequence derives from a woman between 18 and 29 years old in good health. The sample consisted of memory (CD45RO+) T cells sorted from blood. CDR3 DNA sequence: TGTGCCATCAGCCCAGAAACTGGGGCCAACGTCCTGACTTTC. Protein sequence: CAISPETGANVLTF.